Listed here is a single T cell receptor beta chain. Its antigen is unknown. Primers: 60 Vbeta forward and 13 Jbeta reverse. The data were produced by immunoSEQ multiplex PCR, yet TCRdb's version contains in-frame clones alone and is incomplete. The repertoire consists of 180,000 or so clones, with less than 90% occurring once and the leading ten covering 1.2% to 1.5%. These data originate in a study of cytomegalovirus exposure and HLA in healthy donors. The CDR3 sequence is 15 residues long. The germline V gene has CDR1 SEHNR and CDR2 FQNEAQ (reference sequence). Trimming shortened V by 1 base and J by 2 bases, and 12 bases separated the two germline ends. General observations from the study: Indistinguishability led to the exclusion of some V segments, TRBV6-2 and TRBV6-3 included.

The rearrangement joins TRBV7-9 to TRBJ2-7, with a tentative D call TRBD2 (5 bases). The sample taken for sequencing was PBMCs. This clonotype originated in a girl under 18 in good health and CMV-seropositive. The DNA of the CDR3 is TGTGCCAGCAGCTTAGTTGCGGGCCGGCCCTACGAGCAGTACTTC. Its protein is CASSLVAGRPYEQYF.